This T cell receptor beta chain is from a study of cytomegalovirus exposure and HLA in healthy donors. Donors counted as nominally healthy when sampled, yet unrecorded immune exposures were likely. Study-wide results and caveats: The presence/absence work took it that sequencing depth was about the same across donors. Previous analysis showed most TCR beta V segments were productive about 87% or about 30% of the time.

To note about this clone: Its target is not known.

Researchers ran the PCR with 60 Vbeta and 13 Jbeta primers. Assay used: immunoSEQ multiplex PCR; TCRdb lists only in-frame clones, some missing. Of about 190,000 clones listed, approximately 80% are singletons. Per the germline V gene, CDR1 is LGHNA and CDR2 is YNFKEQ. The CDR3 length is 14 residues. The V gene is TRBV4-2, the J gene TRBJ2-5; no clear D gene. The end of the DNA aligns better with TRBJ2-7, so the J call may be wrong. Sequencing was performed on PBMCs. This clonotype was obtained from a boy aged 5-17 years in good health and CMV-seronegative. This CDR3 is CASSLSVSSYEQYF. The CDR3 nucleotides are TGTGCCAGCAGCCTTTCGGTAAGCTCCTACGAGCAGTACTTC.